Listed here are 28 T cell receptor beta chains from one sample, sequenced in a study of T cell responses to AZD1222 COVID-19 vaccine. The method was immunoSEQ multiplex PCR; TCRdb's version includes in-frame clones alone and lacks a portion of them. The sample carries 100,000 to 150,000 clones, roughly 93% recorded once. Sequences were derived from peripheral blood, sampled 28 days after the second AZD1222 dose. Receptors were obtained from an adult who received the AZD1222 COVID-19 vaccine.

The rearrangement uses TRBV18 and TRBJ2-5; 9 nucleotides match TRBD2. Germline trimming cut 1 base from V and 5 bases from J; bases unmatched to any gene: 11. The germline gives CDR1 KGHSH, CDR2 LQKENI. The CDR3 contains 17 residues. CDR3: CASSPRSAGGQGETQYF. CDR3 nucleotide sequence: TGTGCCAGCTCACCACGTTCAGCGGGAGGCCAGGGGGAGACCCAGTACTTC.

The rearrangement uses TRBV7-3 and TRBJ2-1; 8 bases match TRBD2. The germline CDR1 and CDR2 sequences are SGHTA and FQGTGA. V lost 5 bases, J lost 7 bases, and 10 bases stayed unmatched. This CDR3 is 15 amino acids long. In nucleotides, the CDR3 is TGTGCCAGCAGCCAGAAAGCGGGAGTGAAGAATGAGCAGTTCTTC. Amino acids: CASSQKAGVKNEQFF.

The chain links TRBV5-1 to TRBJ2-2; TRBD2 matches 9 bases. The V and J ends lost 5 bases and 1 base, in that order; junction bases with no gene match: 15. There are 19 residues in the CDR3. The V gene's germline CDR1 is SGHRS and CDR2 YFSETQ. The CDR3 protein is CASSPRAGSGGLNTGELFF. The CDR3 DNA follows: TGCGCCAGCAGTCCCCGGGCGGGGAGCGGGGGGTTGAACACCGGGGAGCTGTTTTTT.

The chain carries TRBV9 and TRBJ2-7; a weak D match, TRBD1 (5 bases). V was shortened by 2 bases and J by 1 base, with 16 bases between the two germline ends. Per the germline V gene, CDR1 is SGDLS and CDR2 is YYNGEE. This CDR3 region has 16 residues. As DNA, the CDR3 is TGTGCCAGCAGCGTGAGCCCCTCGACAGATTCCTACGAGCAGTACTTC. The encoded protein is CASSVSPSTDSYEQYF.

The chain carries TRBV4-2 and TRBJ2-2, with D possibly matching TRBD1 (6 bases). The germline CDR1 and CDR2 sequences are LGHNA and YNFKEQ. This CDR3 comprises 15 residues. Trimming stripped 1 base from V and 4 bases from J, with 10 bases between. The CDR3 loop is CASSQVLGATGELFF. The CDR3 DNA is TGTGCCAGCAGCCAAGTTTTGGGGGCCACCGGGGAGCTGTTTTTT.

The V call is TRBV11-2, the J call TRBJ2-1; 7 bases map to TRBD2. Germline lookup yields CDR1 SGHAT and CDR2 FQNNGV. CDR3 length: 15 amino acids. Unmatched junction bases numbered 4, after V lost 4 bases and J lost 1 base. Here the CDR3 DNA reads TGTGCCAGCAGCTCCGCTAGCGGTTCCTACAATGAGCAGTTCTTC. Protein product: CASSSASGSYNEQFF.

The V and J genes are TRBV2 and TRBJ2-7; TRBD1 or TRBD2 may be the D gene (5 bases each). Trimming shortened V by 11 bases and J by 5 bases, and 19 bases separated the two germline ends. Germline-derived CDR1 and CDR2 are SNHLY and FYNNEI. The CDR3 is made up of 13 amino acids. The CDR3 nucleotides read TGTGCCCTAGGGGAGTATCTGAGCCACGAGCAGTACTTC. Translated, it gives CALGEYLSHEQYF.

This sequence joins TRBV20-1 and TRBJ2-7, with no clear D. CDR1 and CDR2 (germline): DFQATT, SNEGSKA (reference sequence). Trimming shortened V by 3 bases and J by 1 base, and 7 bases separated the two germline ends. The CDR3 runs to 12 residues. CDR3 loop: CSASLRSYEQYF. CDR3 sequence (DNA): TGCAGTGCTAGTCTACGGTCCTACGAGCAGTACTTC.

CDR3 in amino acids: CARVGAGTSGRPSYEQYF. Written as DNA, the CDR3 is TGTGCCAGAGTGGGTGCCGGGACTAGCGGGAGACCCTCCTACGAGCAGTACTTC. The V call is TRBV19, the J call TRBJ2-7; 14 bases align to TRBD2. The CDR3 runs to 18 residues. With 9 bases clipped from V and 0 bases from J, the junction kept 13 bases outside the gene matches. Germline assignment: CDR1 LNHDA and CDR2 SQIVND (reference sequence).

The J gene is TRBJ2-1, the V gene TRBV19; 10 nucleotides agree with TRBD2. The CDR3 is 20 residues long. Trimming at V came to 5 bases and at J to 3 bases, leaving 19 bases not matched to a gene. Germline values: CDR1 LNHDA, CDR2 SQIVND (reference sequence). CDR3 nucleotides: TGTGCCAGTAGTCTTCCCGTGGGGTTTCCCCTAGCGGGAGACTACAATGAGCAGTTCTTC. It is translated as CASSLPVGFPLAGDYNEQFF.

The chain combines TRBV5-1 with TRBJ2-1, with TRBD1 identical over 10 bases. This CDR3 has 15 residues. Germline lookup yields CDR1 SGHRS and CDR2 YFSETQ. V was clipped by 0 bases and J by 6 bases; unmatched bases: 3. The CDR3 coding sequence is TGCGCCAGCAGCTTGGGACAGGGGGCTTTCAATGAGCAGTTCTTC. Protein: CASSLGQGAFNEQFF. Supplemented by reference TRBV5-1 and TRBJ2-1, the full variable domain reads KAGVTQTPRYLIKTRGQQVTLSCSPISGHRSVSWYQQTPGQGLQFLFEYFSETQRNKGNFPGRFSGRQFSNSRSEMNVSTLELGDSALYLCASSLGQGAFNEQFFGPGTRLTVL.

The J gene is TRBJ1-6, the V gene TRBV19, with a weak D call TRBD1 (6 bases). V was cut by 5 bases and J by 6 bases, with 14 bases left in between. CDR1 LNHDA and CDR2 SQIVND come from the germline V gene (reference sequence). This CDR3 spans 15 amino acids. The CDR3 is CASSPDHRANSPLHF. The DNA for the CDR3 is TGTGCCAGTAGTCCCGACCACAGGGCTAATTCACCCCTCCACTTT.

The chain combines TRBV19 with TRBJ1-4, with D maybe TRBD1 (5 bases). This CDR3 is built from 17 residues. Trimming stripped 5 bases from V and 6 bases from J, with 22 bases between. CDR1 is LNHDA, CDR2 SQIVND, per germline (reference sequence). The CDR3 loop is CASSSVSSGARHEKLFF. CDR3 DNA sequence: TGTGCCAGTAGTTCTGTGTCATCCGGGGCGCGACATGAAAAACTGTTTTTT.

Comments on this clone: The junction and the germline gene differ at one end; a read error may be behind it. The chain uses TRBV3-1 (or the pseudogene TRBV3-2) and TRBJ2-1; no definite D call. Germline V gene sequence: CDR1 LGHDT, CDR2 YNNKEL (reference sequence). CDR3 size: 13 residues. CDR3 in amino acids: CASSQESFNEQFF. The CDR3 DNA follows: TGTGCCAGCAGCCAAGAGTCCTTCAATGAGCAGTTCTTC.

This chain joins TRBV4-1 and TRBJ2-1; D not resolved. The V end lost 2 bases, the J end lost 4 bases, and 9 bases lay between the germline ends. CDR3 length equals 14 residues. Germline CDR1 is MGHRA and CDR2 is YSYEKL. This CDR3 is CASSQPEPYNEQFF. CDR3 in DNA: TGCGCCAGCAGCCAACCCGAGCCTTACAATGAGCAGTTCTTC.

This clone turned up a few times. The gene calls are TRBV9 and TRBJ2-7; 11 bases are a match to TRBD2. Germline lookup yields CDR1 SGDLS and CDR2 YYNGEE. The CDR3 has 16 amino acids. V was clipped by 3 bases and J by 2 bases; unmatched bases: 7. CDR3 residues: CASSAALTSGTYEQYF. In DNA form, the CDR3 reads TGTGCCAGCAGCGCCGCCTTGACTAGCGGGACCTACGAGCAGTACTTC.

The chain joins TRBV6-1 to TRBJ2-7; no firm D call. The CDR3 is made up of 13 amino acids. Trimming pared 2 bases from V and 2 bases from J, leaving 7 bases between. The germline V gene has CDR1 MNHNS and CDR2 SASEGT. The CDR3 region is CASSERKTYEQYF. DNA of the CDR3: TGTGCCAGCAGTGAACGAAAGACCTACGAGCAGTACTTC.

The chain couples TRBV7-3 to TRBJ2-3, with D possibly TRBD2 on 6 matching bases. Germline V gene sequence: CDR1 SGHTA, CDR2 FQGTGA. The CDR3 is 16 amino acids. With 5 bases removed from V and 0 bases from J, the gap between germline ends came to 15 bases. The DNA of the CDR3 is TGTGCCAGCAGCGCGGGATGGGGAACGAGCACAGATACGCAGTATTTT. As protein: CASSAGWGTSTDTQYF. Variable domain in full (rest from reference TRBV7-3 and TRBJ2-3): GAGVSQTPSNKVTEKGKYVELRCDPISGHTALYWYRQSLGQGPEFLIYFQGTGAADDSGLPNDRFFAVRPEGSVSTLKIQRTERGDSAVYLCASSAGWGTSTDTQYFGPGTRLTVL.

J is TRBJ1-5 and V is TRBV18; D ambiguous. Trimming removed 2 bases at V and 0 bases at J, with 11 bases between. This CDR3 contains 16 residues. Germline V gene sequence: CDR1 KGHSH, CDR2 LQKENI. As DNA, the CDR3 is TGTGCCAGCTCACCAGGAGCGGCGGTTAGCAATCAGCCCCAGCATTTT. It yields the protein CASSPGAAVSNQPQHF.

This sequence joins TRBV27 and TRBJ2-3; 9 bases fit TRBD2. This CDR3 contains 15 residues. Trimming removed 2 bases from V and 2 bases from J; junction bases left unmatched: 2. CDR1 is MNHEY and CDR2 is SMNVEV in the germline V gene (reference sequence). The CDR3 DNA sequence: TGTGCCAGCAGTTTACTAGCGGGGTTCACAGATACGCAGTATTTT. It codes for CASSLLAGFTDTQYF.

The chain has TRBV29-1 and TRBJ2-1; a weak D match, TRBD2 (7 bases). Germline V gives CDR1 SQVTM, CDR2 ANQGSEA. The CDR3 has 13 amino acids. Trimming took off 6 bases at V and 5 bases at J, with 14 bases between the two ends. The CDR3 DNA reads as TGCAGCGTGGTAGGGGGGGGACACAATGAGCAGTTCTTC. Translation gives CSVVGGGHNEQFF.

The rearrangement links TRBV5-1 to TRBJ2-3; TRBD2 matches 7 bases. Germline V gene data show CDR1 as SGHRS and CDR2 as YFSETQ. CDR3 length: 13 residues. Trimming at V came to 4 bases and at J to 7 bases, leaving 6 bases not matched to a gene. This chain's CDR3 is CASSDGEGNTQYF. The CDR3 region has the DNA TGCGCCAGCAGCGACGGGGAGGGGAATACGCAGTATTTT.

The chain couples TRBV18 to TRBJ2-2, with TRBD2 identical over 9 bases. The CDR3 sequence is 17 residues long. In germline, CDR1 is KGHSH, CDR2 LQKENI. Unmatched junction bases numbered 9, after V lost 5 bases and J lost 2 bases. CDR3 sequence reads: CASSSTLAGVNTGELFF. Here the CDR3 DNA reads TGTGCCAGCTCATCAACCTTAGCGGGAGTCAACACCGGGGAGCTGTTTTTT.

The chain links TRBV27 to TRBJ1-5; D unclear. The V and J ends lost 8 bases and 4 bases respectively, with 6 bases between them. The germline CDR1 and CDR2 sequences are MNHEY and SMNVEV (reference sequence). The CDR3 has 11 residues. The CDR3 loop is CASGLNQPQHF. Written as DNA, the CDR3 is TGTGCCAGCGGACTGAATCAGCCCCAGCATTTT.

The chain joins TRBV5-1 to TRBJ2-7; tentatively, D is TRBD1 or TRBD2 (5 bases each). Per the germline V gene, CDR1 is SGHRS and CDR2 is YFSETQ. This CDR3 is 16 amino acids long. Trimming left V 4 bases short and J 5 bases short, with 22 bases between. CDR3 sequence (DNA): TGCGCCAGCAGCCCGTCGCCGGGGCCTCCTTCTGACGAGCAGTACTTC. Its protein product is CASSPSPGPPSDEQYF.

J is TRBJ2-6 and V is TRBV6-5, with D unclear. CDR3 length: 12 residues. CDR1 and CDR2 from the germline V gene are MNHEY and SVGAGI. V lost 10 bases to trimming and J lost 8 bases, with 12 bases between them. In nucleotides, the CDR3 is TGTGCCAACGGAAAAGATTCCAACGTCCTGACTTTC. Translated, it gives CANGKDSNVLTF.

This chain connects TRBV3-1 (or the pseudogene TRBV3-2) to TRBJ2-3; 9 bases agree with TRBD2. The CDR3 has 15 residues. V shed 4 bases and J 9 bases; nucleotides not matched to a gene: 11. Germline-derived CDR1 and CDR2 are LGHDT and YNNKEL (reference sequence). The CDR3 DNA reads TGTGCCAGCAGCCGGAGCAGCGGGAGGTTCTCGACGCAGTATTTT. It yields the protein CASSRSSGRFSTQYF.

This clone was observed a few times. This chain links TRBV5-1 with TRBJ2-2; TRBD1 matches 9 bases. Trimming at V came to 7 bases and at J to 3 bases, leaving 13 bases not matched to a gene. Germline V CDR1 and CDR2: SGHRS, YFSETQ. This CDR3 comprises 17 residues. The chain's CDR3 is CASHRPQDRGDTGELFF. The CDR3 region has the DNA TGCGCCAGCCACCGGCCGCAGGACAGGGGAGACACCGGGGAGCTGTTTTTT.